This entry features one TCR beta chain sequence. Its specificity is unknown. CDR1 MNHEY and CDR2 SVGAGI come from the germline V gene. This CDR3 comprises 14 residues. The V gene lost 0 bases and the J gene lost 3 bases, with 9 bases spanning the gap. This sample stems from a study of cytomegalovirus exposure and HLA in healthy donors. Whole-study context: Among approximately 400 genotyped donors, around 82% fell in the Caucasian-associated ancestry cluster. The study's findings and limits: Later on, a genetic analysis was performed. It linked a missense variant in DCLRE1C with V- and J-gene trimming of TCR beta. Differences between HLA loci emerged in a later analysis of TCR association rates, with DRB1 most and HLA-C fewest. Earlier findings revealed that most TCR beta V segments proved productive either about 87% or about 30% of the time.

The study ran its PCR with 60 Vbeta and 13 Jbeta primers. TCRdb keeps only in-frame clones here, not all; method: immunoSEQ multiplex PCR. This sample has hundreds of thousands of clones, with about 72% found just once. The TCR was taken from a male donor in good health and CMV-seronegative. The chain employs TRBV6-5 and TRBJ2-7; D not resolved. Sequencing was performed on PBMCs. The CDR3 DNA reads TGTGCCAGCAGTTACTCGTTCCGCGACTACGAGCAGTACTTC. This sequence encodes CASSYSFRDYEQYF.